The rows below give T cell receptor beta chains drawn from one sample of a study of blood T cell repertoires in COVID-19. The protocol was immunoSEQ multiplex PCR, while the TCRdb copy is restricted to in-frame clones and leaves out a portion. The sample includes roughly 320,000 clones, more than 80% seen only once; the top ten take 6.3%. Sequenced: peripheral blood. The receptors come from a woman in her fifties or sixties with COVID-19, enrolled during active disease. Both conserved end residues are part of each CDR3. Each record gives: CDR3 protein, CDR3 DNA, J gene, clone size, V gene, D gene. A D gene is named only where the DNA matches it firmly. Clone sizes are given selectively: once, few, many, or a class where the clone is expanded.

CDR3aa: CASSGTGRETQYF
CDR3nt: TGTGCCAGTAGTGGAACAGGGCGAGAGACCCAGTACTTC
j_gene: TRBJ2-5
abundance: once
v_gene: TRBV19
d_gene: -

CDR3aa: CASSRTGGSYGYTF
CDR3nt: TGTGCCAGCAGTAGAACAGGGGGCAGCTATGGCTACACCTTC
j_gene: TRBJ1-2
abundance: -
v_gene: TRBV2
d_gene: TRBD1

CDR3aa: CASSRVGGLDRSSYNSPLHF
CDR3nt: TGTGCCAGCAGTCGAGTCGGGGGGTTAGATAGAAGCTCCTATAATTCACCCCTCCACTTT
j_gene: TRBJ1-6
abundance: -
v_gene: TRBV6-6
d_gene: -

CDR3aa: CASGLVLGSSTYGYTF
CDR3nt: TGTGCTAGTGGTTTGGTACTAGGGAGTTCTACCTATGGCTACACCTTC
j_gene: TRBJ1-2
abundance: -
v_gene: TRBV12-5
d_gene: -

CDR3aa: CASRNLAGGSEKLFF
CDR3nt: TGTGCCAGTAGGAACTTGGCAGGGGGAAGCGAAAAACTGTTTTTT
j_gene: TRBJ1-4
abundance: -
v_gene: TRBV19
d_gene: TRBD1

CDR3aa: CASSSEEGGSYEQYF
CDR3nt: TGTGCCAGCTCTTCCGAAGAGGGCGGCTCCTACGAGCAGTACTTC
j_gene: TRBJ2-7
abundance: once
v_gene: TRBV18
d_gene: -

CDR3aa: CASSLFGEAFF
CDR3nt: TGTGCCAGCAGTTTGTTCGGTGAAGCTTTCTTT
j_gene: TRBJ1-1
abundance: -
v_gene: TRBV12-3/TRBV12-4
d_gene: -

CDR3aa: CASSYSPLDSPLHF
CDR3nt: TGTGCCAGCAGTTACTCGCCTCTAGATTCACCCCTCCACTTT
j_gene: TRBJ1-6
abundance: -
v_gene: TRBV6-6
d_gene: -

CDR3aa: CASSRTVTGELFF
CDR3nt: TGTGCCAGCAGCAGGACTGTGACCGGGGAGCTGTTTTTT
j_gene: TRBJ2-2
abundance: -
v_gene: TRBV11-3
d_gene: -

CDR3aa: CASRRGGNEQYF
CDR3nt: TGTGCCAGCAGGAGAGGGGGTAACGAGCAGTACTTC
j_gene: TRBJ2-7
abundance: -
v_gene: TRBV11-2
d_gene: -

CDR3aa: CASSLGGRLQETQYF
CDR3nt: TGCGCCAGCAGCTTGGGCGGGAGGCTCCAAGAGACCCAGTACTTC
j_gene: TRBJ2-5
abundance: -
v_gene: TRBV5-1
d_gene: TRBD2

CDR3aa: CASRGGDYGYTF
CDR3nt: TGTGCCAGCAGGGGGGGTGACTATGGCTACACCTTC
j_gene: TRBJ1-2
abundance: -
v_gene: TRBV6-4
d_gene: -

CDR3aa: CASSSTGQTEAFF
CDR3nt: TGTGCCAGCAGTTCGACAGGGCAGACTGAAGCTTTCTTT
j_gene: TRBJ1-1
abundance: -
v_gene: TRBV6-5
d_gene: TRBD1

CDR3aa: CASSPSPGTDLPPVF
CDR3nt: TGCGCCAGCAGCCCAAGTCCTGGGACAGACTTACCTCCTGTCTTT
j_gene: TRBJ1-1
abundance: many
v_gene: TRBV5-1
d_gene: TRBD1

CDR3aa: CASSEVGWSSYNEQFF
CDR3nt: TGTGCCAGCAGTGAAGTTGGCTGGAGCTCCTACAATGAGCAGTTCTTC
j_gene: TRBJ2-1
abundance: -
v_gene: TRBV2
d_gene: -

CDR3aa: CASRDTNSPLHF
CDR3nt: TGTGCCAGTAGGGACACGAATTCACCCCTCCACTTT
j_gene: TRBJ1-6
abundance: -
v_gene: TRBV19
d_gene: -

CDR3aa: CASSRQGPLPGYEQYF
CDR3nt: TGTGCCAGCAGCCGACAGGGACCTCTCCCGGGTTACGAGCAGTACTTC
j_gene: TRBJ2-7
abundance: -
v_gene: TRBV21-1
d_gene: -

CDR3aa: CATDTGTGPDGYTF
CDR3nt: TGTGCCACCGATACCGGGACAGGACCAGATGGCTACACCTTC
j_gene: TRBJ1-2
abundance: -
v_gene: TRBV25-1
d_gene: TRBD1

CDR3aa: CASSLGLPGGQETQYF
CDR3nt: TGTGCCAGCAGCTTAGGGCTCCCAGGGGGGCAAGAGACCCAGTACTTC
j_gene: TRBJ2-5
abundance: -
v_gene: TRBV11-3
d_gene: -

CDR3aa: CSVRGYGYTF
CDR3nt: TGCAGCGTTAGGGGATATGGCTACACCTTC
j_gene: TRBJ1-2
abundance: -
v_gene: TRBV29-1
d_gene: -

CDR3aa: CASSLEVLTGNTEAFF
CDR3nt: TGTGCCAGCAGCTTAGAGGTTTTAACAGGGAACACTGAAGCTTTCTTT
j_gene: TRBJ1-1
abundance: -
v_gene: TRBV7-9
d_gene: -

CDR3aa: CSASPGRGNEQFF
CDR3nt: TGCAGTGCTAGTCCGGGCAGGGGGAATGAGCAGTTCTTC
j_gene: TRBJ2-1
abundance: few
v_gene: TRBV20-1
d_gene: TRBD1

CDR3aa: CASSLGDSGVDEQFF
CDR3nt: TGTGCCAGCAGCTTAGGGGACTCGGGGGTGGATGAGCAGTTCTTC
j_gene: TRBJ2-1
abundance: -
v_gene: TRBV7-9
d_gene: -

CDR3aa: CASQIGQGNTEAFF
CDR3nt: TGTGCCAGCCAGATAGGACAGGGAAACACTGAAGCTTTCTTT
j_gene: TRBJ1-1
abundance: -
v_gene: TRBV19
d_gene: TRBD1

CDR3aa: CASSLGTGSEAFF
CDR3nt: TGTGCCAGCAGTTTAGGGACAGGGTCTGAAGCTTTCTTT
j_gene: TRBJ1-1
abundance: -
v_gene: TRBV12-3/TRBV12-4
d_gene: TRBD1

CDR3aa: CASSIEGRGYNEQFF
CDR3nt: TGTGCCAGTAGTATTGAGGGGCGGGGGTACAATGAGCAGTTCTTC
j_gene: TRBJ2-1
abundance: -
v_gene: TRBV19
d_gene: TRBD2

CDR3aa: CASSPLPGTGGNEQYF
CDR3nt: TGTGCCAGCTCACCCTTACCCGGGACAGGGGGGAACGAGCAGTACTTC
j_gene: TRBJ2-7
abundance: -
v_gene: TRBV18
d_gene: TRBD1

CDR3aa: CASSLQQGYNEQFF
CDR3nt: TGCGCCAGCAGCTTGCAACAGGGTTACAATGAGCAGTTCTTC
j_gene: TRBJ2-1
abundance: -
v_gene: TRBV5-1
d_gene: -

CDR3aa: CASSPVAAGLSTF
CDR3nt: TGCGCCAGCAGCCCCGTCGCGGCGGGACTTAGCACCTTC
j_gene: TRBJ1-2
abundance: -
v_gene: TRBV5-1
d_gene: -